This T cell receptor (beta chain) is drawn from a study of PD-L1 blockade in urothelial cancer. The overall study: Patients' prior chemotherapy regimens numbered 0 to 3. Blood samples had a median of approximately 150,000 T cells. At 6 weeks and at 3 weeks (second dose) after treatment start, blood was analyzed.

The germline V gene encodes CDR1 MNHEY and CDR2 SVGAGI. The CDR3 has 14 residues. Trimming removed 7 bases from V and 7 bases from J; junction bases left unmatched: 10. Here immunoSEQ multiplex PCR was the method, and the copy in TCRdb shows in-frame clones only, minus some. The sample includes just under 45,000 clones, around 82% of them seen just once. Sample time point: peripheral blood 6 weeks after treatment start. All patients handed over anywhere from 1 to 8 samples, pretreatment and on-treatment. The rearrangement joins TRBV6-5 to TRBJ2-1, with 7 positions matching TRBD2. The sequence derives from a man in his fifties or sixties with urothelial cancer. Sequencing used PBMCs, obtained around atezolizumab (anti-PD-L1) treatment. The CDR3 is CASKGREGLNEQFF. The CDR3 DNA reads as TGTGCCAGCAAAGGAAGGGAGGGATTAAATGAGCAGTTCTTC.